This entry describes one T cell receptor beta chain. These data belong to a study of blood T cell repertoires in COVID-19. Sequencing was performed with immunoSEQ multiplex PCR; in TCRdb, only in-frame clones are kept and a portion is missing. This table has about 110,000 clones, roughly 85% appearing once. CDR1 and CDR2 (germline): SEHNR, FQNEAQ (reference sequence). V was pared by 2 bases and J by 4 bases, with 5 bases of the junction left unmatched. The CDR3 spans 15 residues. The gene calls are TRBV7-9 and TRBJ1-2, with 9 bases matching TRBD1. Input material: peripheral blood. This receptor was identified in a human donor in a cohort sampled during active COVID-19. CDR3 DNA: TGTGCCAGCAGCTTATCAGGACAGGGGTTCTATGGCTACACCTTC. Encoded protein: CASSLSGQGFYGYTF.